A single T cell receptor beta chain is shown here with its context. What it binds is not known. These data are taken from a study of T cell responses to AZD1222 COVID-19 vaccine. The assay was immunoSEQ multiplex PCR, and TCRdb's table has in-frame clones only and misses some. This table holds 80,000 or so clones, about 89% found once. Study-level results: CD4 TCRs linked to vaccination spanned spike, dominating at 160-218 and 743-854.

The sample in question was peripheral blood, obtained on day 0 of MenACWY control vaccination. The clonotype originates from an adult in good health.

CDR3 sequence: CASEPQVQETQYF. Here the CDR3 DNA reads TGTGCCAGCGAGCCCCAGGTTCAAGAGACCCAGTACTTC. The chain joins TRBV2 to TRBJ2-5; D is unresolved. The CDR3 contains 13 residues. Germline V gene data show CDR1 as SNHLY and CDR2 as FYNNEI. The ends were cut back, 8 bases at V and 2 bases at J, with 12 bases in the middle.